Below, one TCR beta chain is given with its context. The sample comes from a study of blood T cell repertoires in COVID-19. Profiling relied on immunoSEQ multiplex PCR, and the TCRdb table lists in-frame clones only, not all of them. The data show 150,000 or so clones, more than 65% seen once. CDR1 is KGHSH, CDR2 LQKENI, per germline. CDR3 size: 14 residues. Trimming removed 5 bases at V and 0 bases at J, with 8 bases between. Sequencing was carried out using PBMCs or T cells enriched from blood (not recorded which). The rearrangement uses TRBV18 and TRBJ2-1; D is possibly TRBD2 (5 bases). This TCR was recovered from a man aged 55 to 70 who had recovered from COVID-19. CDR3 in amino acids: CASSRAASYNEQFF. CDR3 nucleotides: TGTGCCAGCTCAAGAGCGGCCTCCTACAATGAGCAGTTCTTC.